This passage covers 32 T cell receptor beta chains from one sample sequenced in a study of early T cells in non-severe SARS-CoV-2 infection. TCRdb ran MiXCR on the 5' RACE reads and lists one entry per CDR3 protein. The sample has some 36,000 distinct CDR3 sequences, about 6.2% seen once. The sequencing input was whole blood. These receptors came from an adult who was a healthcare worker with PCR-confirmed SARS-CoV-2 infection or an uninfected control (not recorded which).

To note about this clonotype: A read error may explain this, as a much larger clone is one base away. The chain is built from TRBV7-2 and TRBJ1-4; TRBD1 agrees at 8 bases. The germline V gene has CDR1 SGHTA and CDR2 FQGNSA. The ends lost 6 bases at V and 9 bases at J; junction bases unmatched: 9. CDR3 length: 14 amino acids. The CDR3 coding sequence is TGTGCCAGCAGTTCTGGACAGGGCGGCAAAAAACTGTTTTTT. Translated: CASSSGQGGKKLFF.

The J gene is TRBJ2-2, the V gene TRBV27, with TRBD1 identical over 7 bases. The CDR3 loop spans 15 amino acids. J was trimmed by 8 bases and V by 6 bases; bases with no gene match: 12. Germline CDR1 is MNHEY and CDR2 is SMNVEV (reference sequence). The CDR3 sequence: CASSGTVNLIGELFF. CDR3 bases: TGTGCCAGCAGCGGGACAGTCAATCTTATAGGGGAGCTGTTTTTT.

This clonotype was found many times. This chain joins TRBV12-2 and TRBJ1-3. TRBV12-2 is an annotated pseudogene. The CDR3 contains 15 residues. CDR3 amino acids: CASRFDPGGGNTIYF. The CDR3 coding sequence is TGTGCAAGTCGCTTTGATCCGGGAGGTGGAAACACCATATATTTT.

This clonotype has ten or more counts. The genes are TRBV27 and TRBJ2-7; D perhaps matches TRBD2 (6 bases). The CDR3 runs 11 residues. Germline CDR1 and CDR2: MNHEY and SMNVEV (reference sequence). The V end was cut by 4 bases, the J end by 7 bases, with 8 bases between. CDR3: CASSSREEQYF. CDR3 bases: TGTGCCAGCAGTTCTCGGGAGGAGCAGTACTTC.

This clonotype has at least ten counts. The chain employs TRBV6-1 and TRBJ1-4; D uncertain. The germline V gene has CDR1 MNHNS and CDR2 SASEGT. The CDR3 is made up of 13 amino acids. Trimming removed 2 bases from V and 8 bases from J, with 9 bases in between. For the CDR3, the DNA is TGTGCCAGCAGTGAATCAAAGCGGGAAAAACTGTTTTTT. This gives the protein CASSESKREKLFF.

Many counts were recorded for this clonotype. J is TRBJ1-1 and V is TRBV30; D uncertain. V was cut by 1 base and J by 1 base, with 4 bases left in between. Per the germline V gene, CDR1 is GTSNPN and CDR2 is SVGIG (reference sequence). The length of the CDR3 is 12 residues. The CDR3 loop reads CAWSDGNTEAFF. As DNA, the CDR3 is TGTGCCTGGAGTGACGGGAACACTGAAGCTTTCTTT.

This clonotype was counted ten times or more. This chain joins TRBV7-2 and TRBJ2-2; TRBD1 or TRBD2 may be the D gene (5 bases each). Deletions cut 6 bases from V and 7 bases from J, with 9 bases between. Germline CDR1 reads SGHTA; CDR2 reads FQGNSA. The CDR3 length is 12 residues. The CDR3 nucleotides are TGTGCCAGCAGTCGGGACGTCGGGGAGCTGTTTTTT. Protein: CASSRDVGELFF.

Ten or more counts support this clonotype. The chain links TRBV24-1 to TRBJ2-1; weak D call: TRBD2 (6 bases). The V and J ends lost 4 bases and 4 bases respectively, with 22 bases between them. Germline CDR1 reads KGHDR; CDR2 reads SFDVKD. This CDR3 has 18 amino acids. The CDR3 spells CATSDSTPRLVAYNEQFF. The CDR3 DNA follows: TGTGCCACCAGTGACTCGACGCCCAGACTAGTTGCTTACAATGAGCAGTTCTTC.

This clonotype was counted at least ten times. The rearrangement links TRBV25-1 to TRBJ2-3, with D possibly matching TRBD2 (7 bases). The germline V gene has CDR1 MGHDK and CDR2 SYGVNS. V lost 3 bases, J lost 4 bases, and 11 bases lay in between. This CDR3 is 14 amino acids long. CDR3 loop: CASSEGGGADTQYF. The CDR3 bases are TGTGCCAGCAGTGAGGGGGGGGGCGCAGATACGCAGTATTTT. Supplemented by reference TRBV25-1 and TRBJ2-3, the full variable domain reads EADIYQTPRYLVIGTGKKITLECSQTMGHDKMYWYQQDPGMELHLIHYSYGVNSTEKGDLSSESTVSRIRTEHFPLTLESARPSHTSQYLCASSEGGGADTQYFGPGTRLTVL.

This clonotype was detected ten times or more. The chain carries TRBV20-1 and TRBJ1-1, with D hard to call. Trimming removed 3 bases from V and 1 base from J, with 3 bases in between. Looked up from germline, CDR1 is DFQATT and CDR2 is SNEGSKA (reference sequence). The CDR3 sequence is 11 residues long. CDR3 protein: CSASWNTEAFF. CDR3 nucleotide sequence: TGCAGTGCTAGTTGGAACACTGAAGCTTTCTTT.

In its sample, this clonotype was seen many times. The rearrangement joins TRBV6-6 to TRBJ2-3; 8 nucleotides match TRBD2. The length of the CDR3 is 12 residues. After removal of 2 bases from V and 9 bases from J, the junction contained 1 base not matched to a gene. Germline V gene sequence: CDR1 MNHNY, CDR2 SVGAGI (reference sequence). The CDR3 reads CASSYGGRTQYF. The CDR3 DNA follows: TGTGCCAGCAGTTACGGCGGGAGGACGCAGTATTTT.

This clonotype was counted ten times or more. This chain joins TRBV7-7 and TRBJ2-7; 9 bases line up with TRBD2. Per the germline V gene, CDR1 is SSHAT and CDR2 is FNYEAQ (reference sequence). The length of the CDR3 is 15 residues. The V gene end was trimmed by 5 bases and the J gene end by 0 bases; junction bases not matched to a gene: 5. CDR3 sequence reads: CASSPGLADSYEQYF. The CDR3 DNA reads as TGTGCCAGCAGCCCGGGACTAGCTGACTCCTACGAGCAGTACTTC.

V and J are TRBV28 and TRBJ2-3; D unclear. The CDR3 has 12 residues. Trimming left V 6 bases short and J 5 bases short, with 9 bases between. Looked up from germline, CDR1 is MDHEN and CDR2 is SYDVKM. CDR3 nucleotide sequence: TGTGCCAGCAGAGTCCCGGAAGATACGCAGTATTTT. The encoded protein is CASRVPEDTQYF.

This clonotype was counted at least ten times. This chain joins TRBV11-2 and TRBJ2-3; 7 positions agree with TRBD1. Losses at the gene ends were 5 bases for V and 0 bases for J; bases not matched to a gene: 8. Germline assignment: CDR1 SGHAT and CDR2 FQNNGV. The CDR3 spans 16 residues. CDR3 region: CASSATGQPSTDTQYF. CDR3 nucleotide sequence: TGTGCCAGCAGCGCCACGGGACAGCCTAGCACAGATACGCAGTATTTT. Combining the CDR3 with reference TRBV11-2 and TRBJ2-3 gives the whole variable domain EAGVAQSPRYKIIEKRQSVAFWCNPISGHATLYWYQQILGQGPKLLIQFQNNGVVDDSQLPKDRFSAERLKGVDSTLKIQPAKLEDSAVYLCASSATGQPSTDTQYFGPGTRLTVL.

This clonotype was counted at least ten times. This sequence joins TRBV3-1 and TRBJ2-2, with unresolved D. The CDR3 runs 15 residues. V lost 1 base to trimming and J lost 1 base, with 7 bases between them. The germline CDR1 and CDR2 sequences are LGHDT and YNNKEL (reference sequence). Written as DNA, the CDR3 is TGTGCCAGCAGCCAAGCCGAGTTGAACACCGGGGAGCTGTTTTTT. Its protein product is CASSQAELNTGELFF.

There are many counts of this clonotype. This chain links TRBV12-3 or TRBV12-4 with TRBJ1-5; no clear D. This CDR3 contains 16 residues. Trimming took off 6 bases at V and 3 bases at J, with 18 bases between the two ends. The CDR3 nucleotides are TGTGCCAGCAGCACAAAAGGTGTAAGGGACAATCAGCCCCAGCATTTT. Its translation is CASSTKGVRDNQPQHF.

This clonotype was detected only a few times. In DNA, the CDR3 is TGTGCCAGCTCACCACCGGTCCGGCATCCCCTCCACTTT. Amino acids: CASSPPVRHPLHF. The chain employs TRBV18 and TRBJ1-6; no definite D call. The CDR3 is 13 residues long. Trimming cost V 0 bases and J 13 bases, with 10 bases left between them. The V gene's germline CDR1 is KGHSH and CDR2 LQKENI.

The V call is TRBV28, the J call TRBJ2-4; D unclear. Per the germline V gene, CDR1 is MDHEN and CDR2 is SYDVKM. CDR3 size: 13 residues. V lost 6 bases and J lost 1, with 7 bases in between. CDR3 amino acids: CASRGGAKNIQYF. CDR3 bases: TGTGCCAGCAGAGGCGGTGCCAAAAACATTCAGTACTTC. The complete variable domain, with remaining parts taken from reference TRBV28 and TRBJ2-4, reads DVKVTQSSRYLVKRTGEKVFLECVQDMDHENMFWYRQDPGLGLRLIYFSYDVKMKEKGDIPEGYSVSREKKERFSLILESASTNQTSMYLCASRGGAKNIQYFGAGTRLSVL.

This clonotype came up many times. This rearrangement joins TRBV5-4 to TRBJ1-2; 7 bases match TRBD1. This CDR3 has 12 residues. Per the germline V gene, CDR1 is SGHNT and CDR2 is YYREEE (reference sequence). The trim removed 2 bases at V and 6 bases at J, leaving 1 base unmatched. CDR3 protein: CASSFGQDGYTF. CDR3 sequence (DNA): TGTGCCAGCAGCTTCGGACAGGATGGCTACACCTTC.

This sequence joins TRBV5-4 and TRBJ2-1; D remains ambiguous. V lost 2 bases, J lost 7 bases, and 7 bases lay in between. Germline lookup yields CDR1 SGHNT and CDR2 YYREEE (reference sequence). This CDR3 contains 12 residues. The chain's CDR3 is CASSFAENEQFF. CDR3 bases: TGTGCCAGCAGCTTCGCAGAGAATGAGCAGTTCTTC.

The chain employs TRBV20-1 and TRBJ2-1; 12 positions match TRBD2. The CDR3 is 16 residues long. CDR1 DFQATT and CDR2 SNEGSKA come from the germline V gene (reference sequence). V lost 6 bases, J lost 7 bases, and 13 bases stayed unmatched. CDR3 in amino acids: CSANGASGRAVNEQFF. CDR3 sequence (DNA): TGCAGTGCAAATGGGGCTAGCGGGAGGGCCGTGAATGAGCAGTTCTTC.

This clonotype was seen ten or more times. This sequence joins TRBV28 and TRBJ2-3; maybe TRBD2 (6 bases). The CDR3 totals 14 residues. The germline V gene encodes CDR1 MDHEN and CDR2 SYDVKM. Trimming stripped 7 bases from V and 2 bases from J, with 13 bases between. CDR3 sequence reads: CASTTSGFTDTQYF. CDR3 sequence (DNA): TGTGCCAGCACGACTAGTGGGTTCACAGATACGCAGTATTTT.

A few counts support this clonotype. The V call is TRBV6-1, the J call TRBJ2-5, with TRBD2 as a possible D gene (5 bases). CDR3 length: 15 amino acids. The V gene's germline CDR1 is MNHNS and CDR2 SASEGT. The ends were cut back, 1 base at V and 3 bases at J, with 12 bases in the middle. DNA of the CDR3: TGTGCCAGCAGTGAAGGCGGGCTGGGGAAAGAGACCCAGTACTTC. Amino acid sequence: CASSEGGLGKETQYF.

This sequence joins TRBV7-9 and TRBJ2-1; 12 bases fit TRBD2. Germline V gene data show CDR1 as SEHNR and CDR2 as FQNEAQ (reference sequence). The CDR3 runs to 16 residues. With V trimmed by 4 bases and J by 7 bases, 8 bases remained unmatched. The CDR3 is CASSSETSGSGNEQFF. The CDR3 bases are TGTGCCAGCAGCTCCGAGACTAGCGGGAGCGGTAATGAGCAGTTCTTC. The variable domain in full, with the rest retrieved from reference TRBV7-9 and TRBJ2-1, is DTGVSQNPRHKITKRGQNVTFRCDPISEHNRLYWYRQTLGQGPEFLTYFQNEAQLEKSRLLSDRFSAERPKGSFSTLEIQRTEQGDSAMYLCASSSETSGSGNEQFFGPGTRLTVL.

This clonotype showed up many times. The chain combines TRBV20-1 with TRBJ2-2; no definite D call. The CDR3 is 13 amino acids. V was cut by 5 bases and J by 2 bases, with 9 bases left in between. Germline CDR1 DFQATT, CDR2 SNEGSKA (reference sequence). Written as DNA, the CDR3 is TGCAGTGCTGGAAGGGATAACACCGGGGAGCTGTTTTTT. This translates into CSAGRDNTGELFF.

This clonotype turned up a few times. V usage is TRBV20-1 and J usage is TRBJ2-2; D tentatively fits TRBD1 or TRBD2 (5 bases each). CDR1 DFQATT and CDR2 SNEGSKA come from the germline V gene (reference sequence). The CDR3 runs 16 residues. Trimming removed 3 bases at V and 3 bases at J, with 17 bases between. The CDR3, as DNA: TGCAGTGCTAGTCGTGGGGGTCGGGGTGACACCGGGGAGCTGTTTTTT. The encoded protein is CSASRGGRGDTGELFF.

This clonotype was found a few times. The rearrangement links TRBV20-1 to TRBJ1-5; D gene uncertain. The ends were cut back, 1 base at V and 3 bases at J, with 10 bases in the middle. Germline CDR1 reads DFQATT; CDR2 reads SNEGSKA (reference sequence). The CDR3 loop spans 14 amino acids. CDR3 nucleotide sequence: TGCAGTGCTAGAGGGCACATAGACAATCAGCCCCAGCATTTT. Its translation: CSARGHIDNQPQHF.

In its sample, this clonotype was seen a few times. This chain joins TRBV10-3 and TRBJ2-1; no reliable D call. CDR1 is ENHRY, CDR2 SYGVKD, per germline. V was cut by 0 bases and J by 6 bases, with 6 bases left in between. The CDR3 extends over 13 amino acids. CDR3 residues: CAISESRRNEQFF. CDR3 bases: TGTGCCATCAGTGAGTCGAGGCGCAATGAGCAGTTCTTC.

The chain recombines TRBV6-5 with TRBJ2-7; TRBD1 or TRBD2 may be the D gene (5 bases each). V shed 9 bases and J shed 1 base, with 16 bases lying between them. The germline V gene encodes CDR1 MNHEY and CDR2 SVGAGI. The CDR3 consists of 14 residues. CDR3 nucleotides: TGTGCCAGTAAGAGAGGGGTATTTTCCTACGAGCAGTACTTC. Its protein product is CASKRGVFSYEQYF.

This clonotype was observed many times. V and J are TRBV4-1 and TRBJ1-1; 7 bases align to TRBD1. The germline gives CDR1 MGHRA, CDR2 YSYEKL. The CDR3 is 12 residues long. V lost 3 bases, J lost 11 bases, and 6 bases stayed unmatched. CDR3: CASSHPGGTAFF. Here the CDR3 DNA reads TGCGCCAGCAGCCATCCAGGGGGAACGGCTTTCTTT.

The chain has TRBV7-9 and TRBJ2-5; 15 nucleotides match TRBD2. Germline assignment: CDR1 SEHNR and CDR2 FQNEAQ (reference sequence). The V and J ends lost 5 bases and 5 bases, in that order; junction bases with no gene match: 6. The CDR3 consists of 16 residues. CDR3 coding DNA: TGTGCCAGCAGCCTCGCCGGGACTAGCGGGAGGGAGACCCAGTACTTC. It specifies CASSLAGTSGRETQYF.

This clonotype was observed at least ten times. This chain links TRBV12-3 or TRBV12-4 with TRBJ1-5; TRBD1 matches 7 bases. The CDR3 totals 15 residues. The V segment lost 1 base and the J segment 6 bases; nucleotides outside the gene matches: 6. CDR3 nucleotides: TGTGCCAGCAGTTTAGACAGGGGAGGGCGTCAGCCCCAGCATTTT. The encoded protein is CASSLDRGGRQPQHF.